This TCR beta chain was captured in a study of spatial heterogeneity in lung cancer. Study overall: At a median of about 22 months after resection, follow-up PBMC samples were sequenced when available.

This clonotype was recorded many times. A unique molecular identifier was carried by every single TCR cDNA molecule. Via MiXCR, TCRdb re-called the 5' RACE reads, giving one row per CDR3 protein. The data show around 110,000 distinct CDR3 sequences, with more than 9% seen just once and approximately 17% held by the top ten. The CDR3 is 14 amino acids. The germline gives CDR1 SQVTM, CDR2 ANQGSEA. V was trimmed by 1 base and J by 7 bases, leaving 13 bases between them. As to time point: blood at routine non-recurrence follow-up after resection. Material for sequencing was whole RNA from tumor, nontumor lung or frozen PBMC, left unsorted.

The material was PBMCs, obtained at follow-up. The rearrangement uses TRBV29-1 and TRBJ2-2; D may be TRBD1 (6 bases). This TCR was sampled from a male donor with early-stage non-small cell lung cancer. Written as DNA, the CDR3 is TGCAGCGTTGAAGCGAGACAGGCCGGCGGGGAGCTGTTTTTT. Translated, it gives CSVEARQAGGELFF.